Below are 5 T cell receptor beta chains sequenced from a single sample in a study of Tregs in tolerant kidney transplant recipients. Assay: immunoSEQ multiplex PCR; the TCRdb copy retains only in-frame clones and omits some. The sample has fewer than 20,000 clones, about four fifths seen once. The sample consisted of Tregs from blood. Receptors originate from a human donor in good health.

V gene TRBV28 combines with J gene TRBJ2-5; 8 bases map to TRBD2. CDR1 is MDHEN, CDR2 SYDVKM, per germline. The CDR3 extends over 15 amino acids. Trimming cost V 11 bases and J 1 base; bases outside gene matches: 12. CDR3 loop: CASLLLAGGQETQYF. The DNA of the CDR3 is TGTGCCTCCCTCCTTTTGGCGGGAGGCCAAGAGACCCAGTACTTC.

This chain links TRBV7-9 with TRBJ2-1; D unresolved. The length of the CDR3 is 12 residues. Trimming removed 5 bases from V and 14 bases from J, with 16 bases in between. Germline CDR1 and CDR2: SEHNR and FQNEAQ (reference sequence). CDR3 sequence (DNA): TGTGCCAGCAGCCAGGACGGCCAAGTTGAGTTCTTC. This gives the protein CASSQDGQVEFF.

V and J are TRBV29-1 and TRBJ2-7; D is possibly TRBD1 (6 bases). CDR1 is SQVTM, CDR2 ANQGSEA, per germline. V lost 1 base, J lost 2 bases, and 15 bases lay in between. The CDR3 totals 15 residues. CDR3 sequence (DNA): TGCAGCGTTGAAGGGATCCCGGGACAAACCTACGAGCAGTACTTC. Amino acids: CSVEGIPGQTYEQYF.

The CDR3 loop reads CSVQGGEQFF. In nucleotides, the CDR3 is TGCAGCGTTCAAGGGGGTGAGCAGTTCTTC. V is TRBV29-1 and J is TRBJ2-1; a possible D gene is TRBD1 (6 bases). Trimming removed 5 bases from V and 9 bases from J, with 8 bases in between. The germline V gene encodes CDR1 SQVTM and CDR2 ANQGSEA. The CDR3 length is 10 residues.

V is TRBV7-3 and J is TRBJ2-1, with TRBD1 matching 9 bases. CDR3 length: 16 residues. CDR1 is SGHTA and CDR2 is FQGTGA in the germline V gene. Germline trimming cut 1 base from V and 0 bases from J; bases unmatched to any gene: 1. The CDR3 sequence: CASSLMGQGSYNEQFF. Here the CDR3 DNA reads TGTGCCAGCAGCTTAATGGGACAGGGCTCCTACAATGAGCAGTTCTTC.